Listed below are T cell receptor beta chains from one sample, sequenced in a study of cytomegalovirus exposure and HLA in healthy donors. Assay: immunoSEQ multiplex PCR; the TCRdb copy retains only in-frame clones and omits some. The sample contains over 85,000 clones, 55% to 80% of which appear only once. Sequencing was done on a sample of PBMCs. These TCRs come from a human donor in good health. Each CDR3 is given with its conserved first and last residue.

J,V,CDR3
TRBJ2-7,TRBV27,CASSLSTGSYEQYF
TRBJ2-1,TRBV9,CASRGQGNYNEQFF
TRBJ2-7,TRBV25-1,CAAGQGPEQYF
TRBJ1-2,TRBV30,CAWRVLGGPGYGYTF
TRBJ2-7,TRBV2,CASSDWTGGSYEQYF
TRBJ2-3,TRBV7-9,CASSSGQTSTDTQYF
TRBJ2-7,TRBV19,CASSDLRDSYEQYF
TRBJ1-2,TRBV30,CAWSVFSPEGYTF
TRBJ2-7,TRBV2,CAGSGQKFYEQYF
TRBJ2-7,TRBV19,CATGQGGYEQYF
TRBJ2-6,TRBV23-1,CASSHSNPVSGANVLTF
TRBJ2-3,TRBV27,CASRDRAALPDTQYF
TRBJ2-7,TRBV4-1,CASSPSGTATYEQYF
TRBJ1-2,TRBV5-1,CASSSRTLPNYGYTF
TRBJ1-4,TRBV5-5,CASSTNRAEKLFF
TRBJ2-5,TRBV29-1,CSVDPRGTSGGTQYF
TRBJ2-3,TRBV19,CASRPLAGGSDTQYF
TRBJ2-6,TRBV18,CASSLAGNSGANVLTF
TRBJ2-5,TRBV28,CASSSRHYQETQYF
TRBJ2-5,TRBV4-1,CASSQDEFTGEETQYF
TRBJ1-2,TRBV10-3,CAINQGDYGYTF
TRBJ2-7,TRBV11-3,CASSWGGMGEQYF
TRBJ1-5,TRBV29-1,CSVVLNSNQPQHF
TRBJ1-1,TRBV12-5,CASGHGSSGPTQAFF
TRBJ1-4,TRBV7-9,CASSVRDSFNEKLFF
TRBJ2-1,TRBV5-6,CASSFPRTEQFF
TRBJ1-1,TRBV7-9,CASSLEGVNTEAFF
TRBJ2-1,TRBV6-4,CASSEGSTNEQFF
TRBJ1-1,TRBV6-5,CASSYQGAGTEAFF
TRBJ2-2,TRBV27,CASKFGTGFGELFF
TRBJ2-2,TRBV7-8,CASSLVAGAPRELFF
TRBJ1-1,TRBV7-9,CASSQRGKGTEAFF
TRBJ2-3,TRBV2,CASRTSGTTDTQYF
TRBJ2-7,TRBV7-9,CASSPFTGGANEQYF
TRBJ2-5,TRBV7-9,CSSSWRGETQYF